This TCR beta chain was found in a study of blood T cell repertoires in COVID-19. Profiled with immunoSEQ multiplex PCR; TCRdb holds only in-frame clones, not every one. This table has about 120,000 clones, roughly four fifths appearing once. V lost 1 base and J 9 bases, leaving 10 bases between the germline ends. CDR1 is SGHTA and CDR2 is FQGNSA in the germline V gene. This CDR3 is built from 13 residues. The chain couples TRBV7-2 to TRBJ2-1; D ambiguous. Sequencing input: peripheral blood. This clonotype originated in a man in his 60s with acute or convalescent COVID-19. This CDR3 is CASSLESGGEQFF. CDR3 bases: TGTGCCAGCAGCTTAGAATCTGGCGGTGAGCAGTTCTTC.